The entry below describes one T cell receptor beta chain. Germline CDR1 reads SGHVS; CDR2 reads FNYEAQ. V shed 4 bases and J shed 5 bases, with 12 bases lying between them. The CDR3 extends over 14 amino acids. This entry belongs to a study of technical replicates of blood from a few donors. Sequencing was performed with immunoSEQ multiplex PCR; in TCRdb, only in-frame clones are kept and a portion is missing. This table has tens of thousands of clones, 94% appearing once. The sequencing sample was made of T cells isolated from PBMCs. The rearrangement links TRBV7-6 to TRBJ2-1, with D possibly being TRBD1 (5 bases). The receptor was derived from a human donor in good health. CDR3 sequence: CASSSVGAHNEQFF. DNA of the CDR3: TGTGCCAGCAGCTCTGTAGGGGCCCACAATGAGCAGTTCTTC.